The 18 T cell receptor beta chains in this list originate from one sample, sequenced in a study of OX40 agonist ivuxolimab in advanced cancers. The repertoire was sequenced with immunoSEQ multiplex PCR; TCRdb's copy has only in-frame clones and lacks some. The sample includes some 95,000 clones, approximately 86% of them seen just once. The source was CD4+ or CD8+ T cells sorted from blood, collected in a trial of the OX40 agonist ivuxolimab. All receptors derive from an adult with an advanced solid tumor such as melanoma, head and neck, liver or kidney cancer.

The chain uses TRBV19 and TRBJ1-6; 7 nucleotides match TRBD1. Germline V gene sequence: CDR1 LNHDA, CDR2 SQIVND (reference sequence). Trimming removed 0 bases from V and 7 bases from J; junction bases left unmatched: 0. The CDR3 runs to 14 residues. The CDR3 loop reads CASSIDRGNSPLHF. CDR3 in DNA: TGTGCCAGTAGTATAGACAGGGGGAATTCACCCCTCCACTTT.

The chain joins TRBV5-5 to TRBJ2-5; possible D gene TRBD1, 6 bases. V was clipped by 1 base and J by 2 bases, with 12 bases between them. This CDR3 contains 15 residues. Germline V gene data show CDR1 as SGHKS and CDR2 as YYEKEE (reference sequence). The CDR3 DNA reads TGTGCCAGCAGCTTGACCGGACAGCGTCAAGAGACCCAGTACTTC. Translated: CASSLTGQRQETQYF.

The sample holds one count of this clone. This chain joins TRBV30 and TRBJ2-1, with D perhaps TRBD1 (5 bases). Germline V gene sequence: CDR1 GTSNPN, CDR2 SVGIG (reference sequence). This CDR3 comprises 15 residues. The ends were cut back, 0 bases at V and 3 bases at J, with 12 bases in the middle. The CDR3 sequence: CAWSVGPFRYNEQFF. The CDR3 nucleotides read TGTGCCTGGAGTGTGGGGCCTTTCCGCTACAATGAGCAGTTCTTC.

The CDR3 DNA reads TGCACCAGCAGCCAACTGACATGCGGTTCGGGTCAGCCCCAGCATTTT. It codes for CTSSQLTCGSGQPQHF. The chain recombines TRBV1 with TRBJ1-5. TRBV1 is deemed a pseudogene. This CDR3 contains 16 residues.

The chain employs TRBV7-2 and TRBJ1-3, with 12 bases that match TRBD1. The CDR3 covers 16 residues. Germline V gene sequence: CDR1 SGHTA, CDR2 FQGNSA. With V trimmed by 3 bases and J by 3 bases, 3 bases remained unmatched. The DNA of the CDR3 is TGTGCCAGCAGCTTGGGACAGGGGGCATTTGGAAACACCATATATTTT. It yields the protein CASSLGQGAFGNTIYF.

This clone came up once. V gene TRBV5-1 combines with J gene TRBJ2-5, with TRBD2 identical over 8 bases. V was clipped by 4 bases and J by 5 bases; unmatched bases: 7. This CDR3 has 14 amino acids. Germline CDR1 and CDR2: SGHRS and YFSETQ. In DNA form, the CDR3 reads TGCGCCAGCAGCCGACGGACTAGCCAGGAGACCCAGTACTTC. Translated: CASSRRTSQETQYF.

CDR3 sequence reads: CASSPWDRVNSPLHF. The DNA of the CDR3 is TGTGCCAGCAGCCCCTGGGACAGGGTGAACTCACCCCTCCACTTT. The V gene is TRBV9, the J gene TRBJ1-6; 9 nucleotides match TRBD1. With V trimmed by 4 bases and J by 10 bases, 9 bases remained unmatched. CDR3 length equals 15 residues. In germline, CDR1 is SGDLS, CDR2 YYNGEE.

Only a few counts were recorded for this clone. This sequence joins TRBV7-2 and TRBJ2-1; 12 positions agree with TRBD2. The germline gives CDR1 SGHTA, CDR2 FQGNSA. This CDR3 spans 18 amino acids. V was clipped by 7 bases and J by 2 bases; unmatched bases: 12. The CDR3 reads CASTTTSGSTGAYNEQFF. CDR3 DNA sequence: TGTGCCAGCACCACGACTAGCGGGAGTACTGGGGCCTACAATGAGCAGTTCTTC. The full variable domain, rest sourced from reference TRBV7-2 and TRBJ2-1, is GAGVSQSPSNKVTEKGKDVELRCDPISGHTALYWYRQSLGQGLEFLIYFQGNSAPDKSGLPSDRFSAERTGGSVSTLTIQRTQQEDSAVYLCASTTTSGSTGAYNEQFFGPGTRLTVL.

This chain uses TRBV27 with TRBJ2-3; D ambiguous. In germline, CDR1 is MNHEY, CDR2 SMNVEV (reference sequence). Trimming removed 5 bases at V and 5 bases at J, with 20 bases between. The CDR3 sequence is 16 residues long. The CDR3 loop is CASSPPRTTKLDTQYF. The CDR3, as DNA: TGTGCCAGCAGTCCTCCGAGGACCACGAAGCTAGATACGCAGTATTTT.

Remarks on this clone: The sample contains more than one DNA sequence encoding this CDR3. The rearrangement uses TRBV29-1 and TRBJ2-5; D remains ambiguous. The CDR3 has 13 residues. Per germline, CDR1 SQVTM and CDR2 ANQGSEA. Between the trimmed V and J ends, which lost 4 bases and 1 base, there was a span of 10 bases. The CDR3 region has the DNA TGCAGCGTTGGACGGAACCCCCAAGAGACCCAGTACTTC. It yields the protein CSVGRNPQETQYF.

The rearrangement joins TRBV7-9 to TRBJ1-2, with 7 nucleotides matching TRBD1. CDR1 SEHNR and CDR2 FQNEAQ come from the germline V gene (reference sequence). Germline trimming cut 10 bases from V and 7 bases from J; bases unmatched to any gene: 15. The CDR3 consists of 14 residues. CDR3 protein: CAIPPTGEFRGYTF. The CDR3 DNA is TGTGCCATTCCCCCCACAGGGGAGTTTCGTGGCTACACCTTC.

This chain connects TRBV19 to TRBJ2-3; 9 nucleotides agree with TRBD1. The length of the CDR3 is 15 residues. The junction had 9 bases not matched to a gene; V was cut back by 7 bases and J by 4 bases. The germline gives CDR1 LNHDA, CDR2 SQIVND (reference sequence). The CDR3 is CASTSRDRAPDTQYF. CDR3 in DNA: TGTGCCAGTACCTCCCGGGACAGGGCCCCAGATACGCAGTATTTT. Full variable domain (rest looked up from reference TRBV19 and TRBJ2-3): DGGITQSPKYLFRKEGQNVTLSCEQNLNHDAMYWYRQDPGQGLRLIYYSQIVNDFQKGDIAEGYSVSREKKESFPLTVTSAQKNPTAFYLCASTSRDRAPDTQYFGPGTRLTVL.

The J gene is TRBJ2-5, the V gene TRBV11-2; 9 bases line up with TRBD1. Unmatched junction bases numbered 4, after V lost 5 bases and J lost 3 bases. CDR1 is SGHAT, CDR2 FQNNGV, per germline. The CDR3 totals 14 residues. The CDR3 nucleotides read TGTGCCAGCAGCCTGGGACAGGGTAAAGAGACCCAGTACTTC. This gives the protein CASSLGQGKETQYF.

The chain joins TRBV10-3 to TRBJ2-1; 9 positions match TRBD2. Trimming at V came to 4 bases and at J to 0 bases, leaving 1 base not matched to a gene. CDR1 and CDR2 (germline): ENHRY, SYGVKD. The CDR3 has 15 amino acids. CDR3 residues: CAISGGRASYNEQFF. DNA of the CDR3: TGTGCCATCAGTGGCGGGAGGGCCTCCTACAATGAGCAGTTCTTC.

The CDR3 sequence: CAWESRNEQFF. As DNA, the CDR3 is TGTGCCTGGGAATCCCGCAATGAGCAGTTCTTC. This chain uses TRBV30 with TRBJ2-1; D unresolved. In germline, CDR1 is GTSNPN, CDR2 SVGIG (reference sequence). The CDR3 spans 11 residues. V dropped 5 bases and J dropped 6 bases, with 8 bases sitting between them.

The V call is TRBV19, the J call TRBJ2-2; TRBD2 agrees at 11 bases. Germline V lookup: CDR1 LNHDA, CDR2 SQIVND (reference sequence). This CDR3 has 17 amino acids. J was trimmed by 2 bases and V by 5 bases; bases with no gene match: 7. The chain's CDR3 is CASSPRLAGFNTGELFF. CDR3 nucleotides: TGTGCCAGTAGTCCCCGACTAGCGGGATTTAACACCGGGGAGCTGTTTTTT.

The rearrangement joins TRBV10-2 to TRBJ2-1, with TRBD2 matching 8 bases. The germline V gene has CDR1 WSHSY and CDR2 SAAADI. The CDR3 has 16 amino acids. V shed 3 bases and J 6 bases; nucleotides not matched to a gene: 10. CDR3 loop: CASSDPGTRGLNEQFF. Written as DNA, the CDR3 is TGCGCCAGCAGTGACCCCGGGACTAGAGGTCTCAATGAGCAGTTCTTC.

This chain uses TRBV30 with TRBJ1-4, with D unresolved. The CDR3 spans 13 residues. The ends were cut back, 1 base at V and 2 bases at J, with 5 bases in the middle. The germline gives CDR1 GTSNPN, CDR2 SVGIG (reference sequence). CDR3 nucleotide sequence: TGTGCCTGGAGTGCCGACACTAATGAAAAACTGTTTTTT. Translation: CAWSADTNEKLFF.